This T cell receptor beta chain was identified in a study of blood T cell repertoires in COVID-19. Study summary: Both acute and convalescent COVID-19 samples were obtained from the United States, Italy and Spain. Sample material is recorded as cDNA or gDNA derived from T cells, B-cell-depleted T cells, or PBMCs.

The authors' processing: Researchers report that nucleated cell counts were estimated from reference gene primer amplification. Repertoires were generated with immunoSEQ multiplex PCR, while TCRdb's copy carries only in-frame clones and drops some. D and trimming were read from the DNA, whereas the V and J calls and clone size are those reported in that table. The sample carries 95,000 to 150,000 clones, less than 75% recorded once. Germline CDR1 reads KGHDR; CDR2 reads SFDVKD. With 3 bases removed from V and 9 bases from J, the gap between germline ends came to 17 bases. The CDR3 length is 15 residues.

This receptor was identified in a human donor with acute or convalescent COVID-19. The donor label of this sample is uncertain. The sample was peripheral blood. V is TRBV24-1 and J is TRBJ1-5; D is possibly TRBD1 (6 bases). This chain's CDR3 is CATSDTGRQGGPQHF. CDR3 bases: TGTGCCACCAGTGATACGGGACGCCAAGGGGGGCCCCAGCATTTT.